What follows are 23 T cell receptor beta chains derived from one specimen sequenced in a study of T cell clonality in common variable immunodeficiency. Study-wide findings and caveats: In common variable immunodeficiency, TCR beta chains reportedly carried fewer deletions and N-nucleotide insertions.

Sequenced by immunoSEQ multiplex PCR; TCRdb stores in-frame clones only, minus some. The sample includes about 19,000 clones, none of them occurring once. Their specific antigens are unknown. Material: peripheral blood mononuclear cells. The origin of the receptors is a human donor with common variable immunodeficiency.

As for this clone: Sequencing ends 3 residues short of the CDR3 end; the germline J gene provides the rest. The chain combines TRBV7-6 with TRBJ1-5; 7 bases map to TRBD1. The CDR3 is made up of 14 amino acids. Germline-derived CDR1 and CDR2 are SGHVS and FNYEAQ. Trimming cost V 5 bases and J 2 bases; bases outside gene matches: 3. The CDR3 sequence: CASSPGTGNQPQHF. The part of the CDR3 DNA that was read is TGTGCCAGCAGCCCCGGGACAGGCAATCAGCCC.

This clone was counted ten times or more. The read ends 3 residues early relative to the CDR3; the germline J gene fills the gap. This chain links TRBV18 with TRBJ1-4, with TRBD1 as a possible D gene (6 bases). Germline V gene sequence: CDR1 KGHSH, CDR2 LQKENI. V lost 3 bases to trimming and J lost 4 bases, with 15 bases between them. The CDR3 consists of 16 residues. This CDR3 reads CASSPQIQGGNEKLFF. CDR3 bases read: TGTGCCAGCTCACCTCAGATACAGGGCGGTAATGAAAAA. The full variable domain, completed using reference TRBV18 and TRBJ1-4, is NAGVMQNPRHLVRRRGQEARLRCSPMKGHSHVYWYRQLPEEGLKFMVYLQKENIIDESGMPKERFSAEFPKEGPSILRIQQVVRGDSAAYFCASSPQIQGGNEKLFFGSGTQLSVL.

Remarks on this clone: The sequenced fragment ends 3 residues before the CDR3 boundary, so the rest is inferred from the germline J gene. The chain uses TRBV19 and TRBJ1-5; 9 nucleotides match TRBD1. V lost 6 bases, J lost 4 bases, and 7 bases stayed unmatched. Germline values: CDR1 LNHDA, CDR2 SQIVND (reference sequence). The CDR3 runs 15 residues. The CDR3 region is CASRDLTGGNQPQHF. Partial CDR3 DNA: TGTGCCAGTAGAGACCTGACAGGGGGTAATCAGCCC.

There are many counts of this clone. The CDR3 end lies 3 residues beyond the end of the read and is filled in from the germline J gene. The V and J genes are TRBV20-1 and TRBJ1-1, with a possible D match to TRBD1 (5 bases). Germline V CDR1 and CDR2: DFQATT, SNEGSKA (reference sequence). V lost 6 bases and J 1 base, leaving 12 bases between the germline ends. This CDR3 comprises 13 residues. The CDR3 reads CSAPKGWNTEAFF. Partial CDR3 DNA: TGCAGTGCCCCGAAGGGGTGGAACACTGAA.

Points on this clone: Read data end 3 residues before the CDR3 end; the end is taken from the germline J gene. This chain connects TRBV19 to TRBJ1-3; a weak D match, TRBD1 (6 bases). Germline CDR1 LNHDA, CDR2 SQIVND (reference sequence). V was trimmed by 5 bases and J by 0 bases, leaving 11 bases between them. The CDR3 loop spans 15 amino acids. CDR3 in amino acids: CASSSDSYSGNTIYF. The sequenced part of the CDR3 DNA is TGTGCCAGTAGTTCGGACAGCTACTCTGGAAACACC.

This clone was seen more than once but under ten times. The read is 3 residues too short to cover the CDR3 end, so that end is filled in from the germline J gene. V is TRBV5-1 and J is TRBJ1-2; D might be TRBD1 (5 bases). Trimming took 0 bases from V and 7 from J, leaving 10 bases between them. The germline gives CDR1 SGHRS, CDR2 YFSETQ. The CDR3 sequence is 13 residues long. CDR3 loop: CASSLGGAGGYTF. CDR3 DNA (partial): TGCGCCAGCAGCTTGGGAGGGGCCGGTGGC.

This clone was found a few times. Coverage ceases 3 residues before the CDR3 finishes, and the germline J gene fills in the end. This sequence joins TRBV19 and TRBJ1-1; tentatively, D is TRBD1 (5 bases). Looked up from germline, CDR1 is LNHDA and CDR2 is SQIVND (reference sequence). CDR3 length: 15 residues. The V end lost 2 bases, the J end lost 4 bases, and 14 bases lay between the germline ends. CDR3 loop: CASSIQGLLSTEAFF. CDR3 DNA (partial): TGTGCCAGTAGTATACAGGGACTCCTGAGCACTGAA.

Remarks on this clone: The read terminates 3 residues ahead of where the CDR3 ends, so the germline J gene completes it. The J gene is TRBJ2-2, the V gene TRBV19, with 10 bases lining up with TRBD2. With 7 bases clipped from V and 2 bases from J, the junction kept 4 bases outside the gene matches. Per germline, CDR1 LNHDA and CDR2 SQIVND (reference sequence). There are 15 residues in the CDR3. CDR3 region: CASTSGRANTGELFF. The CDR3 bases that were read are TGTGCCAGTACGAGCGGGAGGGCAAACACCGGGGAG. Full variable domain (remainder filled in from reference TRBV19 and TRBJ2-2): DGGITQSPKYLFRKEGQNVTLSCEQNLNHDAMYWYRQDPGQGLRLIYYSQIVNDFQKGDIAEGYSVSREKKESFPLTVTSAQKNPTAFYLCASTSGRANTGELFFGEGSRLTVL.

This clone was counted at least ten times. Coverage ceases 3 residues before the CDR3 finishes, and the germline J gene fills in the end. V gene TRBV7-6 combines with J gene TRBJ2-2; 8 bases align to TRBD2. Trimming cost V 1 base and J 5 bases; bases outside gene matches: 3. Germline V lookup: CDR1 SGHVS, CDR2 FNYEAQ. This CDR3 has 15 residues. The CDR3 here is CASSLGGRYTGELFF. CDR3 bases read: TGTGCCAGCAGCTTAGGCGGGAGGTATACCGGGGAG.

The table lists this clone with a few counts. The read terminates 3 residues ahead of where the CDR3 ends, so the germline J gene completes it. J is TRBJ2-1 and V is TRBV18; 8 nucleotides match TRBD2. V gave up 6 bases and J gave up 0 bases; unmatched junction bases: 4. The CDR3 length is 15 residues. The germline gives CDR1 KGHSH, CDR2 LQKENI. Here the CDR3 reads CASSGGGSSYNEQFF. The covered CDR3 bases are TGTGCCAGCTCCGGCGGGGGGAGCTCCTACAATGAG.

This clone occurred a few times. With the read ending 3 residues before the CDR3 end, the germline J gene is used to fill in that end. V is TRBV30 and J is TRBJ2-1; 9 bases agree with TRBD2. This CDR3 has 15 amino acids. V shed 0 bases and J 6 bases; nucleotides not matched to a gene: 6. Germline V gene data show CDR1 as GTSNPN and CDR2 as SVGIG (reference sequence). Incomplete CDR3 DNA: TGTGCCTGGAGTGTATTTGCGGGGGGGCTCAATGAG. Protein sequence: CAWSVFAGGLNE. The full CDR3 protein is CAWSVFAGGLNEQFF.

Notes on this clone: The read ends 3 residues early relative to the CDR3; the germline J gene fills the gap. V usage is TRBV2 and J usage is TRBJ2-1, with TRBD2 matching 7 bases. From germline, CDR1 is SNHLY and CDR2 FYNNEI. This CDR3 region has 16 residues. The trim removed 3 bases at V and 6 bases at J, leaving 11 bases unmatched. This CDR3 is CASSELGLKKSNEQFF. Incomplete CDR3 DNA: TGTGCCAGCAGTGAGTTGGGACTAAAGAAGAGCAATGAG.

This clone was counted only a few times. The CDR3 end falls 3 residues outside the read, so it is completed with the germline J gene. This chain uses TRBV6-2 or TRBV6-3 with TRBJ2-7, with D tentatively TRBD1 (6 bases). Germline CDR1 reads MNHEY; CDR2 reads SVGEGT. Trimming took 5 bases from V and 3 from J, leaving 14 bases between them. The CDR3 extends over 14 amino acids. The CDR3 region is CASSPRQERYEQYF. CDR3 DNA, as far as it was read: TGTGCCAGCAGTCCTCGACAGGAACGCTACGAG.

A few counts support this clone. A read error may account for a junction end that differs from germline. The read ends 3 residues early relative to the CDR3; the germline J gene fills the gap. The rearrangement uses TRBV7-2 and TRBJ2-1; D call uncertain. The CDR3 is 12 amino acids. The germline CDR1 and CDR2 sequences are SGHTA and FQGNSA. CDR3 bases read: TGTGCCAGCAGCTTAACCTATAATGAG. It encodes CASSLTYNE. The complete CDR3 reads CASSLTYNEQFF. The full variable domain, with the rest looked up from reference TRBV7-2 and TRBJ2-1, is GAGVSQSPSNKVTEKGKDVELRCDPISGHTALYWYRQSLGQGLEFLIYFQGNSAPDKSGLPSDRFSAERTGGSVSTLTIQRTQQEDSAVYLCASSLTYNEQFFGPGTRLTVL.

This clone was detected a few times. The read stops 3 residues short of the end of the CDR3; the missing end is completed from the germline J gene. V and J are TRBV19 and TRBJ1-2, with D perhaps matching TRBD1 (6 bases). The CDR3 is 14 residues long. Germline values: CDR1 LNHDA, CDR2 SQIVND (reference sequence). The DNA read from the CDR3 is TGTGCCAGTAGTATAACTACAGGGAGGGAAGGC. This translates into CASSITTGREG. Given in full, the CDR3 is CASSITTGREGYTF. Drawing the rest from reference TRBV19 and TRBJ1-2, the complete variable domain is DGGITQSPKYLFRKEGQNVTLSCEQNLNHDAMYWYRQDPGQGLRLIYYSQIVNDFQKGDIAEGYSVSREKKESFPLTVTSAQKNPTAFYLCASSITTGREGYTFGSGTRLTVV.

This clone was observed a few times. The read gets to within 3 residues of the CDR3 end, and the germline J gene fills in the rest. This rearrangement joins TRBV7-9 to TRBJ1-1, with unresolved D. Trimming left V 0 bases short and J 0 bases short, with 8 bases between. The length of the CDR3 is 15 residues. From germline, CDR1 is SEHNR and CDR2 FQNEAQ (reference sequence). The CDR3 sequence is CASSLANRVNTEAFF. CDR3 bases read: TGTGCCAGCAGCTTAGCGAATCGGGTGAACACTGAA.

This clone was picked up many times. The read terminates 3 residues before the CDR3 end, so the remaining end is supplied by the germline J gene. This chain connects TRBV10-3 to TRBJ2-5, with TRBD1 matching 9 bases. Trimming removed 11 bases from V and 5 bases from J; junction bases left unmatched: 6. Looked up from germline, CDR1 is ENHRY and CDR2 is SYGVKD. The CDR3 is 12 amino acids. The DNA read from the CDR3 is TGTGCCTCTACCGGGACAGGGGAGACC. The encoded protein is CASTGTGET. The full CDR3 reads CASTGTGETQYF.

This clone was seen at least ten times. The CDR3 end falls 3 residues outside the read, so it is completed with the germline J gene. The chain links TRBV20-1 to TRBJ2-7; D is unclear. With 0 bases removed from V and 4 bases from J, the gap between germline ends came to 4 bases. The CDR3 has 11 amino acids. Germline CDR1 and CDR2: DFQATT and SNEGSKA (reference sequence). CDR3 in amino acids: CSARDSYEQYF. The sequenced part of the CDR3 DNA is TGCAGTGCTAGAGATTCTTACGAG.

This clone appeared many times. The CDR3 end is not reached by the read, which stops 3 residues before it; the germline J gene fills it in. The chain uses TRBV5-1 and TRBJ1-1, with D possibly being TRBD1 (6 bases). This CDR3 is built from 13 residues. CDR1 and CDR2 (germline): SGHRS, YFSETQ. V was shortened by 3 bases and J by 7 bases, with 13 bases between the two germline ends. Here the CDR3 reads CASSSTGSLEAFF. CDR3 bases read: TGCGCCAGCAGCTCTACAGGGTCCCTTGAA.

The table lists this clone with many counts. The CDR3 DNA, read in part, is TGTGCCTGGAGTGTGAGGTGGGATACG. This codes for CAWSVRWDT. The whole CDR3 protein reads CAWSVRWDTQYF. The V and J genes are TRBV30 and TRBJ2-3; D not certain. The read comes to an end 3 residues before the CDR3 does, leaving the germline J gene to fill in the end. V lost 0 bases and J 6 bases, leaving 7 bases between the germline ends. The germline gives CDR1 GTSNPN, CDR2 SVGIG (reference sequence). The CDR3 is 12 amino acids.

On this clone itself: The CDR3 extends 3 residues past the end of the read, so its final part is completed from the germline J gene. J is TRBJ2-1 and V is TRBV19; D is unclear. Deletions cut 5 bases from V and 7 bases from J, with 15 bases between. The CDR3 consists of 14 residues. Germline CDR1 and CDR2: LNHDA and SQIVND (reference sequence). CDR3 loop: CASSLALLINEQFF. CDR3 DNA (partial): TGTGCCAGTAGTCTTGCCTTACTGATTAATGAG.

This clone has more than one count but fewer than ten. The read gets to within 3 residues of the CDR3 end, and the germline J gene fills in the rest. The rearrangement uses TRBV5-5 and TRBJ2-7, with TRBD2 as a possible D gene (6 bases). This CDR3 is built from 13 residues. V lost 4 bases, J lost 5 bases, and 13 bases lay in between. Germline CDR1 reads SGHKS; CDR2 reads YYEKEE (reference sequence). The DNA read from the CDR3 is TGTGCCAGCAGCGTACCGACTAGGGACGAG. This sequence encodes CASSVPTRDE. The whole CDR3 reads CASSVPTRDEQYF.

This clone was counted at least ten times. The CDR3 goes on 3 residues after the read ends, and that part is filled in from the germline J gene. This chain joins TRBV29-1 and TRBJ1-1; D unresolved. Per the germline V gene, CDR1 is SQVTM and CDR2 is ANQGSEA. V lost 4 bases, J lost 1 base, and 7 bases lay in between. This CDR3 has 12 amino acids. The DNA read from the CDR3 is TGCAGCGTTGCGGTTGGGAACACTGAA. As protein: CSVAVGNTE. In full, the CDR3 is CSVAVGNTEAFF.